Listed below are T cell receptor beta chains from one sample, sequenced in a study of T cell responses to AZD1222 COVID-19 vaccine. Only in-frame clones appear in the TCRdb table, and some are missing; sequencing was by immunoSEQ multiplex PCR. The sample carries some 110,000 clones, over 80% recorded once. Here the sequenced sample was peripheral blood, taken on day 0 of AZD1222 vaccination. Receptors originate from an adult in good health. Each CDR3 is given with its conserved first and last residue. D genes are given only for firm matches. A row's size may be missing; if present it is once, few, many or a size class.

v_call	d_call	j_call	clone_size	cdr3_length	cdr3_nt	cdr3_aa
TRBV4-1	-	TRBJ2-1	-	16	TGCGCCAGCAGCCAATTAGGGGGGAGCCCGGGTGGGGAGCAGTTCTTC	CASSQLGGSPGGEQFF
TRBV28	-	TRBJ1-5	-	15	TGTGCCAGCCTCGTCGGGGGGGCGAGCAATCAGCCCCAGCATTTT	CASLVGGASNQPQHF
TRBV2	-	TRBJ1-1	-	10	TGTGCCAGCGCGGAAGGAGGGGCTTTCTTT	CASAEGGAFF
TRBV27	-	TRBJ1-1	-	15	TGTGCCAGCAGTTTAGCCGCGGTCAGGGGAACTGAAGCTTTCTTT	CASSLAAVRGTEAFF
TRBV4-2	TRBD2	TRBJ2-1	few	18	TGTGCCAGCAGCCTCCTCCCAGGGACTAGCGGCTCCTACAATGAGCAGTTCTTC	CASSLLPGTSGSYNEQFF
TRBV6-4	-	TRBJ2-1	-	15	TGTGCCAGCAGTGTCGCGGGAAGCTCCTACAATGAGCAGTTCTTC	CASSVAGSSYNEQFF
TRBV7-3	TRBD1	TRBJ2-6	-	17	TGTGCCAGCAGCTCACAGGGGATGTTGAGTGGGGCCAACGTCCTGACTTTC	CASSSQGMLSGANVLTF
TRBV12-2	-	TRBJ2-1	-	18	TGTGCAAGTCGCCCCCCCCTTAGCGGGAGACCCGAGCACAATGAGCAGTTCTTC	CASRPPLSGRPEHNEQFF
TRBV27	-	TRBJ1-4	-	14	TGTGCCAGCAGTTTGGGGTCCCGGAATGAAAAACTGTTTTTT	CASSLGSRNEKLFF
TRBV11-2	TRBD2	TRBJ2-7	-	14	TGTGCCAGCAGCCCTCTGACGGGAGGCTACGAGCAGTACTTC	CASSPLTGGYEQYF
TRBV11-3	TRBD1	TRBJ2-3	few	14	TGTGCCAGCAGCTTTGGGGGACAGGGAGATACGCAGTATTTT	CASSFGGQGDTQYF
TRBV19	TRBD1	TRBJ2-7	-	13	TGTGCCAGCACAGGGGGTCTTGTCTACGAGCAGTACTTC	CASTGGLVYEQYF
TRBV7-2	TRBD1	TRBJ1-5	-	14	TGTGCCAGCAGCTTGACAGGGGGGCAAAGGGTCCAGCATTTT	CASSLTGGQRVQHF
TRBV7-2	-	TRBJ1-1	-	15	TGTGCCAGCAGCCGGAGGGGGGGGCGAAACACTGAAGCTTTCTTT	CASSRRGGRNTEAFF
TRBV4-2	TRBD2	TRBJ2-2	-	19	TGTGCCAGCAGCCAGGCCGGGACTAGCGGGAGAACGAACACCGGGGAGCTGTTTTTT	CASSQAGTSGRTNTGELFF
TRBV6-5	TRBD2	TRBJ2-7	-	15	TGTGCCAGCAGCGTGCTAGCGGGAGGGGACTACGAGCAGTACTTC	CASSVLAGGDYEQYF
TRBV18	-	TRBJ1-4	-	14	TGTGCCAGCTCACCACCGGGGGACAATGAAAAACTGTTTTTT	CASSPPGDNEKLFF
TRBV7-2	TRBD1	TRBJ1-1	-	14	TGTGCCAGCAGCGTCGGGACAGGGCAATCTGAAGCTTTCTTT	CASSVGTGQSEAFF
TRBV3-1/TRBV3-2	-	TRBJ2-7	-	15	TGTGCCAGCAGCCAGGGGGGGACAGGTAAAAGCGAGCAGTACTTC	CASSQGGTGKSEQYF
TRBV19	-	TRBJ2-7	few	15	TGTGCCAGTAGTATGCAGGACGGAAGCTCCTACGAGCAGTACTTC	CASSMQDGSSYEQYF
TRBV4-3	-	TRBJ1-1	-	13	TGCGCCAGCAGCCAAGATGTGGGACAAAGAGCTTTCTTT	CASSQDVGQRAFF
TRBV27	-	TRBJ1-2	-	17	TGTGCCAGCAGTTTATCTTGGGGGGAGCAACGATACTATGGCTACACCTTC	CASSLSWGEQRYYGYTF
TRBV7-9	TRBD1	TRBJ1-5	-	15	TGTGCCAGCAGCTTAGGACAGGGGGAGAATCAGCCCCAGCATTTT	CASSLGQGENQPQHF
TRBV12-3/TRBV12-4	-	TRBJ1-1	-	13	TGTGCCAGCAAAGGTTGGGGACGTCTTGAAGCTTTCTTT	CASKGWGRLEAFF
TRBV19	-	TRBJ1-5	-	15	TGTGCCAGTAGTATGGCGATACTGTCACGTCAGCCCCAGCATTTT	CASSMAILSRQPQHF
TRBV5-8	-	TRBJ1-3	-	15	TGTGCCAGCAGCTTGGCCGGCGCATCCGGAAACACCATATATTTT	CASSLAGASGNTIYF
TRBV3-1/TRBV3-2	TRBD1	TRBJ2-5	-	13	TGTGCCAGCAGCCAATGGACAGGGGAGACCCAGTACTTC	CASSQWTGETQYF
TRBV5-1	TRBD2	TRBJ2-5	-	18	TGCGCCAGCAGCTTGGAGGGACTAGCGGGGGGGAGCCAAGAGACCCAGTACTTC	CASSLEGLAGGSQETQYF
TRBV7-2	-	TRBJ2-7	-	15	TGTGCCAGCAGCTTCGGTGCGGGGGCTTCCTACGAGCAGTACTTC	CASSFGAGASYEQYF
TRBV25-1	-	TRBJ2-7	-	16	TGTGCCAGCAGCGGGAGGCAGGGGGCCCTTCACTACGAGCAGTACTTC	CASSGRQGALHYEQYF
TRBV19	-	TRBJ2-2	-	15	TGTGCCAGTAGTATACCGGGGAGAGGGACCGGGGAGCTGTTTTTT	CASSIPGRGTGELFF
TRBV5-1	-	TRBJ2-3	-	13	TGCGCCAGCAGCTTGGGATCCACAGATACGCAGTATTTT	CASSLGSTDTQYF
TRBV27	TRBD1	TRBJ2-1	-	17	TGTGCCAGCAGACATCCGCAGGGGGCGAGGGGTTACAATGAGCAGTTCTTC	CASRHPQGARGYNEQFF
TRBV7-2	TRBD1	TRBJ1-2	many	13	TGTGCCAGCAGCCAGGGACAGGGCTATGGCTACACCTTC	CASSQGQGYGYTF
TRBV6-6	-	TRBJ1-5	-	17	TGTGCCAGCAGTCGATACATACAGGGTTCTAGCAATCAGCCCCAGCATTTT	CASSRYIQGSSNQPQHF
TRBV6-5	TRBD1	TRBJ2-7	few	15	TGTGCCAGCACCATACTGACAGGGGAGACCTACGAGCAGTACTTC	CASTILTGETYEQYF
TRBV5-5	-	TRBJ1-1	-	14	TGTGCCAGCAGCTTGTTACAATCGAACACTGAAGCTTTCTTT	CASSLLQSNTEAFF
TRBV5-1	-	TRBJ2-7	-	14	TGCGCCAGCAGCTGGACTACTACATCCTACGAGCAGTACTTC	CASSWTTTSYEQYF
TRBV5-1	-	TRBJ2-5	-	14	TGCGCCAGCAGCGGAACTAGAACACAAGAGACCCAGTACTTC	CASSGTRTQETQYF
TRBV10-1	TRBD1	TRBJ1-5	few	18	TGCGCCAGCAGTCAGTCGGGACAGGGGGTTTATAGCAATCAGCCCCAGCATTTT	CASSQSGQGVYSNQPQHF
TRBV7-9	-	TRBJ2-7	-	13	TGTGCCAGCAGCTTAGGCACAGGTACCGAGCAGTACTTC	CASSLGTGTEQYF
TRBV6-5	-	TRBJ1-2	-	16	TGTGCCAGCAGTTACTCTGATCGGGGGCTTCAAGGTGGCTACACCTTC	CASSYSDRGLQGGYTF
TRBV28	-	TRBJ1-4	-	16	TGTGCCAGCAGCGCCCCGGGTGAGGGCCCCGATGAAAAACTGTTTTTT	CASSAPGEGPDEKLFF
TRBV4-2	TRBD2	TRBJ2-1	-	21	TGTGCCAGCAGCCAAGGATCGCCCCGGACTAGCGGGAGAGTCTCCTACAATGAGCAGTTCTTC	CASSQGSPRTSGRVSYNEQFF